The 11 T cell receptor beta chains below were found in one sample sequenced in a study of cytomegalovirus exposure and HLA in healthy donors (dated by TCRdb to about 2017). The library relied on the immunoSEQ multiplex PCR assay. For the multiplex PCR, a mixture combining 60 forward primers for TCR Vbeta segments and 13 reverse primers for TCR Jbeta segments was used. TCRdb took this table from immuneACCESS and kept in-frame rearrangements with V and J called. Such tables lack part of the clones; where checked against another copy, unresolved V genes explain under half of the gap, and the rest is unexplained. The sample records around 150,000 clones, 80% to 90% of which are singletons. The ten largest clones capture 4% to 4.5% of the sample. Sequenced material: PBMCs. Receptors originate from a woman aged 40 to 50 in good health and CMV-seropositive.

The V call is TRBV5-8, the J call TRBJ1-2; TRBD1 aligns across 10 bases. The CDR3 extends over 17 amino acids. Germline loops: CDR1 SGHTS, CDR2 YDEGEE. V trimming: 4 bases; J trimming: 1 base; junction bases outside the gene matches: 10. The CDR3 sequence: CASSPSGTGAFNYGYTF. CDR3 in DNA: TGTGCCAGCAGCCCCTCCGGGACAGGGGCCTTTAACTATGGCTACACCTTC.

The V and J genes are TRBV7-9 and TRBJ1-5; maybe TRBD1 (6 bases). The CDR3 is 15 amino acids. Germline V CDR1 and CDR2: SEHNR, FQNEAQ (reference sequence). The V end was cut by 1 base, the J end by 6 bases, with 13 bases between. In DNA form, the CDR3 reads TGTGCCAGCAGCTTAGATTTCACAGGGATTCAGCCCCAGCATTTT. Protein product: CASSLDFTGIQPQHF.

CDR3 sequence: CASSQSVQHDRAKNIQYF. The CDR3 nucleotides are TGTGCCAGCAGCCAATCGGTCCAACACGACAGAGCCAAAAACATTCAGTACTTC. This chain connects TRBV16 to TRBJ2-4; TRBD1 is a possible D gene (5 bases). The CDR3 consists of 18 residues. Per the germline V gene, CDR1 is KGHSY and CDR2 is FQNENV. V shed 0 bases and J shed 0 bases, with 15 bases lying between them. The full variable domain, with the rest looked up from reference TRBV16 and TRBJ2-4, is GEEVAQTPKHLVRGEGQKAKLYCAPIKGHSYVFWYQQVLKNEFKFLISFQNENVFDETGMPKERFSAKCLPNSPCSLEIQATKLEDSAVYFCASSQSVQHDRAKNIQYFGAGTRLSVL.

This clone showed up just once. One end of the junction is discordant with germline, which a read error may explain. The chain carries TRBV5-4 and TRBJ2-3; D is possibly TRBD1 (6 bases). In germline, CDR1 is SGHNT, CDR2 YYREEE (reference sequence). The length of the CDR3 is 15 residues. The CDR3 loop is CVSSLAARGDNTQYF. CDR3 in DNA: TGTGTCAGCAGCTTGGCCGCCAGGGGTGATAATACGCAGTATTTT.

V and J are TRBV6-5 and TRBJ2-5, with a possible D match to TRBD1 (8 bases). Trimming left V 6 bases short and J 4 bases short, with 12 bases between. This CDR3 spans 13 amino acids. Germline CDR1 is MNHEY and CDR2 is SVGAGI. The CDR3 nucleotides are TGTGCCAGCAGGCGGGGGACAGGAGAGACCCAGTACTTC. This sequence encodes CASRRGTGETQYF.

V usage is TRBV30 and J usage is TRBJ1-5; D remains unclear. Germline V gene data show CDR1 as GTSNPN and CDR2 as SVGIG (reference sequence). V was cut by 2 bases and J by 4 bases, with 15 bases left in between. The CDR3 spans 15 residues. CDR3 in amino acids: CAWSPGLTLNQPQHF. DNA of the CDR3: TGTGCCTGGAGTCCTGGGCTTACCCTAAATCAGCCCCAGCATTTT.

The chain carries TRBV10-3 and TRBJ2-3, with 10 bases lining up with TRBD2. The CDR3 extends over 15 amino acids. Germline lookup yields CDR1 ENHRY and CDR2 SYGVKD. V shed 6 bases, J shed 5 bases, and the junction held 8 bases outside the gene matches. The CDR3 nucleotides read TGTGCCATCAGAAAAGGACTAGCGGAGCTAGATACGCAGTATTTT. This codes for CAIRKGLAELDTQYF.

To note about this clone: The same CDR3 is also encoded by other DNA sequences in this sample. This chain uses TRBV14 with TRBJ2-3; 7 bases line up with TRBD2. V lost 6 bases to trimming and J lost 6 bases; unmatched junction nucleotides: 9. The V gene's germline CDR1 is SGHDN and CDR2 FVKESK. This CDR3 region has 14 residues. The CDR3 DNA follows: TGTGCCAGCAGTCTCGGTGCGGGAGTGGATACGCAGTATTTT. Encoded protein: CASSLGAGVDTQYF.

This clone was seen more than once but under ten times. The chain links TRBV11-2 to TRBJ2-1; 8 bases match TRBD1. The V gene's germline CDR1 is SGHAT and CDR2 FQNNGV. The CDR3 is 13 residues long. V was clipped by 4 bases and J by 7 bases; unmatched bases: 3. The CDR3 DNA reads TGTGCCAGCAGCTCCCGGACAGGGAATGAGCAGTTCTTC. Translation: CASSSRTGNEQFF.

This chain links TRBV30 with TRBJ1-4, with TRBD1 matching 11 bases. Germline loops: CDR1 GTSNPN, CDR2 SVGIG (reference sequence). V trimming: 5 bases; J trimming: 7 bases; junction bases outside the gene matches: 6. This CDR3 is built from 14 residues. CDR3 protein: CAWDRTGGSEKLFF. The CDR3 DNA follows: TGTGCCTGGGATAGGACAGGGGGCTCTGAAAAACTGTTTTTT.

This clone came up once. The gene calls are TRBV19 and TRBJ1-2; TRBD1 agrees at 7 bases. This CDR3 is built from 12 residues. Germline assignment: CDR1 LNHDA and CDR2 SQIVND (reference sequence). With 3 bases clipped from V and 8 bases from J, the junction kept 3 bases outside the gene matches. CDR3 coding DNA: TGTGCCAGTAGTATGGGGACAGCGGGCTACACCTTC. It yields the protein CASSMGTAGYTF.